Listed below are T cell receptor beta chains from one sample, sequenced in a study of beta chain features in type 1 diabetes. The protocol was immunoSEQ multiplex PCR, while the TCRdb copy is restricted to in-frame clones and leaves out a portion. Found here are over 150,000 clones, around 8% of them singletons; the top ten hold roughly 0.97%. Sequenced: central memory CD4+ T cells from blood. The receptor source for this set is a woman aged 40 to 50 with type 1 diabetes. Both conserved end residues are part of each CDR3. Fields, in order: J gene, clone size, V gene, D gene, CDR3 protein, CDR3 DNA. D genes are given only for firm matches. A row's size may be missing; if present it is once, few, many or a size class.

j_gene: TRBJ1-1
abundance: .
v_gene: TRBV19
d_gene: .
CDR3aa: CASSIIFARGIGTEAFF
CDR3nt: TGTGCCAGTAGTATTATTTTCGCACGGGGGATCGGCACTGAAGCTTTCTTT

j_gene: TRBJ2-3
abundance: few
v_gene: TRBV7-9
d_gene: TRBD1
CDR3aa: CASRSRDRSTDTQYF
CDR3nt: TGTGCCAGCAGGAGCCGGGACAGGAGCACAGATACGCAGTATTTT

j_gene: TRBJ1-2
abundance: .
v_gene: TRBV6-6
d_gene: .
CDR3aa: CASTPEGVGGYTF
CDR3nt: TGTGCCAGCACCCCAGAGGGGGTCGGTGGCTACACCTTC

j_gene: TRBJ2-1
abundance: .
v_gene: TRBV30
d_gene: TRBD2
CDR3aa: CAWSVGTSGEQFF
CDR3nt: TGTGCCTGGAGTGTTGGGACTAGCGGTGAGCAGTTCTTC

j_gene: TRBJ2-1
abundance: .
v_gene: TRBV6-1
d_gene: .
CDR3aa: CASSEAPTGLNNEQFF
CDR3nt: TGTGCCAGCAGTGAAGCACCGACGGGTCTTAACAATGAGCAGTTCTTC

j_gene: TRBJ2-3
abundance: .
v_gene: TRBV10-3
d_gene: TRBD2
CDR3aa: CAISSPSGGASTDTQYF
CDR3nt: TGTGCCATCAGCTCCCCTAGCGGGGGGGCTAGCACAGATACGCAGTATTTT

j_gene: TRBJ1-2
abundance: few
v_gene: TRBV6-6
d_gene: TRBD1
CDR3aa: CASSSGTEYGYTF
CDR3nt: TGTGCCAGCAGCTCCGGGACAGAGTATGGCTACACCTTC

j_gene: TRBJ2-5
abundance: .
v_gene: TRBV29-1
d_gene: .
CDR3aa: CSVRTPQETQYF
CDR3nt: TGCAGCGTTCGTACACCGCAAGAGACCCAGTACTTC

j_gene: TRBJ2-5
abundance: .
v_gene: TRBV29-1
d_gene: TRBD1
CDR3aa: CSVRSGGWETQYF
CDR3nt: TGCAGCGTGCGGTCAGGGGGCTGGGAGACCCAGTACTTC

j_gene: TRBJ2-7
abundance: few
v_gene: TRBV28
d_gene: TRBD2
CDR3aa: CASSSQGTAGGYEQYF
CDR3nt: TGTGCCAGCAGTTCCCAGGGGACCGCGGGGGGCTACGAGCAGTACTTC

j_gene: TRBJ1-5
abundance: .
v_gene: TRBV15
d_gene: .
CDR3aa: CATSRDRVQPQHF
CDR3nt: TGTGCCACCAGCAGAGACAGGGTACAGCCCCAGCATTTT

j_gene: TRBJ2-2
abundance: few
v_gene: TRBV19
d_gene: TRBD1
CDR3aa: CASSIGTGDTGELFF
CDR3nt: TGTGCCAGTAGTATAGGGACAGGGGACACCGGGGAGCTGTTTTTT

j_gene: TRBJ1-2
abundance: .
v_gene: TRBV9
d_gene: TRBD1
CDR3aa: CASSEGQAQRSNYGYTF
CDR3nt: TGTGCCAGCAGCGAGGGACAGGCCCAACGGTCAAACTATGGCTACACCTTC

j_gene: TRBJ2-7
abundance: few
v_gene: TRBV4-3
d_gene: .
CDR3aa: CASSQDRTRGDLYYEQYF
CDR3nt: TGCGCCAGCAGCCAAGACAGGACACGAGGCGACCTTTACTACGAGCAGTACTTC

j_gene: TRBJ1-2
abundance: few
v_gene: TRBV28
d_gene: .
CDR3aa: CASSVGGMENGYTF
CDR3nt: TGTGCCAGCAGTGTTGGAGGGATGGAAAATGGCTACACCTTC

j_gene: TRBJ2-5
abundance: few
v_gene: TRBV28
d_gene: TRBD1
CDR3aa: CASIGQGLTAQQTQYF
CDR3nt: TGTGCCAGCATCGGACAGGGGTTGACCGCTCAACAGACCCAGTACTTC

j_gene: TRBJ2-7
abundance: few
v_gene: TRBV19
d_gene: .
CDR3aa: CASSISVSYEQYF
CDR3nt: TGTGCCAGTAGTATCTCCGTTTCCTACGAGCAGTACTTC

j_gene: TRBJ2-7
abundance: .
v_gene: TRBV30
d_gene: TRBD1
CDR3aa: CACIGTGNGYEQYF
CDR3nt: TGTGCCTGTATAGGGACAGGCAACGGGTACGAGCAGTACTTC

j_gene: TRBJ2-3
abundance: few
v_gene: TRBV30
d_gene: TRBD2
CDR3aa: CAWSEPLSGRRWNTQYF
CDR3nt: TGTGCCTGGAGTGAACCCTTAAGCGGGAGGCGTTGGAATACGCAGTATTTT